The sequence of this T cell receptor (beta chain) was determined in a study of cytomegalovirus exposure and HLA in healthy donors. Findings and limits, study-wide: CMV serostatus stood as the only immune exposure information on hand. Most TCR sequences showed up rarely, but some public TCRs showed up in many donors. The study put 150 or so TCR beta chains on its list as cytomegalovirus-associated.

In regard to this clone: Its antigen is still unknown.

Primers included in the PCR were 60 Vbeta and 13 Jbeta primers. Only in-frame clones appear in the TCRdb table, and some are missing; sequencing was by immunoSEQ multiplex PCR. In the table there are 100,000 or so clones, around 74% of which are singletons. Sequencing input: PBMCs. The clonotype comes from a man younger than 40 in good health and CMV-seropositive.

CDR3 residues: CASSLLQGVRTGYTF. The CDR3 DNA follows: TGTGCCAGCAGCTTGCTACAGGGGGTGCGGACTGGCTACACCTTC. The V and J genes are TRBV5-4 and TRBJ1-2; 8 nucleotides align to TRBD1. Germline loops: CDR1 SGHNT, CDR2 YYREEE (reference sequence). The CDR3 length is 15 residues. Unmatched junction bases numbered 9, after V lost 1 base and J lost 7 bases.